A single sample gave rise to the 14 T cell receptor beta chains below, sequenced in a study of vaccination effects on CD4 cells after COVID-19. Antigen-specific CD4+ T cells expanded by the ViraFEST assay with viral peptide pools were then sequenced. An approximately 10-day culture period preceded the isolation of CD4+ T cells. In the vaccine recipients, nucleocapsid antibodies were negative and there was no prior SARS-CoV-2 infection. TCRdb keeps only in-frame clones here, not all; method: immunoSEQ multiplex PCR. The sample has approximately 30,000 clones; 60% to 75% are singletons. Their antigens remain unidentified. Sequenced material: CD4+ T cells from PBMCs cultured with HCoV-OC43 spike peptides, taken before COVID-19 vaccination. Documented subset: HCoV-OC43 spike overlapping peptide pool stimulation. These receptors were taken from a human donor who received a COVID-19 vaccine.

V usage is TRBV11-2 and J usage is TRBJ2-5, with TRBD1 as a possible D gene (6 bases). Germline CDR1 is SGHAT and CDR2 is FQNNGV. The CDR3 loop spans 15 amino acids. Deletions cut 1 base from V and 2 bases from J, with 11 bases between. DNA of the CDR3: TGTGCCAGCAGCTTAGGGGGGCGCGGGCAAGAGACCCAGTACTTC. Residues: CASSLGGRGQETQYF. Full variable domain (missing parts from reference TRBV11-2 and TRBJ2-5): EAGVAQSPRYKIIEKRQSVAFWCNPISGHATLYWYQQILGQGPKLLIQFQNNGVVDDSQLPKDRFSAERLKGVDSTLKIQPAKLEDSAVYLCASSLGGRGQETQYFGPGTRLLVL.

The rearrangement uses TRBV11-3 and TRBJ2-5; TRBD1 or TRBD2 may be the D gene (5 bases each). From germline, CDR1 is SGHNT and CDR2 YENEEA. V lost 5 bases and J 0 bases, leaving 16 bases between the germline ends. The CDR3 contains 16 residues. The CDR3 protein is CASSPQGTDNQETQYF. The DNA for the CDR3 is TGTGCCAGCAGCCCCCAAGGGACGGATAACCAAGAGACCCAGTACTTC. Full variable domain (outside the CDR3, taken from reference TRBV11-3 and TRBJ2-5): EAGVVQSPRYKIIEKKQPVAFWCNPISGHNTLYWYLQNLGQGPELLIRYENEEAVDDSQLPKDRFSAERLKGVDSTLKIQPAELGDSAVYLCASSPQGTDNQETQYFGPGTRLLVL.

The rearrangement joins TRBV7-9 to TRBJ1-2; possibly TRBD1 for D (5 bases). The germline gives CDR1 SEHNR, CDR2 FQNEAQ (reference sequence). The CDR3 runs to 14 residues. V was shortened by 5 bases and J by 8 bases, with 18 bases between the two germline ends. For the CDR3, the DNA is TGTGCCAGCAGCCGGACATCGGCGGGGAAAGGCTACACCTTC. Residues: CASSRTSAGKGYTF.

This chain links TRBV10-3 with TRBJ1-2, with D unresolved. V shed 4 bases and J shed 6 bases, with 9 bases lying between them. Germline lookup yields CDR1 ENHRY and CDR2 SYGVKD. This CDR3 spans 12 amino acids. This chain's CDR3 is CAISGQKDGYTF. The CDR3 coding sequence is TGTGCCATCAGTGGTCAGAAGGATGGCTACACCTTC.

The chain uses TRBV7-9 and TRBJ1-2, with D possibly TRBD1 on 5 matching bases. Trimming removed 6 bases at V and 5 bases at J, with 25 bases between. The CDR3 sequence is 17 residues long. CDR1 and CDR2 from the germline V gene are SEHNR and FQNEAQ (reference sequence). CDR3 sequence: CASRFLTTEPPGYGYTF. In DNA form, the CDR3 reads TGTGCCAGCAGATTTCTGACGACAGAACCCCCGGGTTATGGCTACACCTTC.

The chain has TRBV10-3 and TRBJ1-2; 10 bases are shared with TRBD1. This CDR3 has 14 amino acids. The germline CDR1 and CDR2 sequences are ENHRY and SYGVKD. V shed 6 bases and J 2 bases; nucleotides not matched to a gene: 3. The CDR3 loop reads CAIRTTGGNYGYTF. The CDR3 bases are TGTGCCATCAGGACGACAGGGGGCAACTATGGCTACACCTTC.

V usage is TRBV5-6 and J usage is TRBJ1-1; D call uncertain. The germline V gene has CDR1 SGHDT and CDR2 YYEEEE. The CDR3 is made up of 12 amino acids. The DNA for the CDR3 is TGTGCGAGTGGAAGCTTGAACACTGAAGCTTTCTTT. Translating gives CASGSLNTEAFF.

This chain joins TRBV19 and TRBJ2-2, with 13 bases that match TRBD2. Per germline, CDR1 LNHDA and CDR2 SQIVND (reference sequence). This CDR3 region has 16 residues. V trimming: 10 bases; J trimming: 2 bases; junction bases outside the gene matches: 7. The DNA for the CDR3 is TGTGCCATGGGGACTAGCGGGACTAAAAACACCGGGGAGCTGTTTTTT. Its protein product is CAMGTSGTKNTGELFF. The whole variable domain, filled in from reference TRBV19 and TRBJ2-2, reads DGGITQSPKYLFRKEGQNVTLSCEQNLNHDAMYWYRQDPGQGLRLIYYSQIVNDFQKGDIAEGYSVSREKKESFPLTVTSAQKNPTAFYLCAMGTSGTKNTGELFFGEGSRLTVL.

The genes are TRBV30 and TRBJ2-7; D is possibly TRBD1 (6 bases). Trimming shortened V by 0 bases and J by 8 bases, and 8 bases separated the two germline ends. CDR1 GTSNPN and CDR2 SVGIG come from the germline V gene (reference sequence). The CDR3 has 11 amino acids. In DNA form, the CDR3 reads TGTGCCTGGAGTGTAGGGACAAAGCAGTACTTC. It yields the protein CAWSVGTKQYF.

The chain has TRBV5-1 and TRBJ2-5; 9 bases match TRBD1. CDR3 length: 15 amino acids. V was pared by 3 bases and J by 2 bases, with 5 bases of the junction left unmatched. The germline CDR1 and CDR2 sequences are SGHRS and YFSETQ. The CDR3 region is CASSWGTGHQETQYF. CDR3 coding DNA: TGCGCCAGCAGCTGGGGGACAGGGCATCAAGAGACCCAGTACTTC.

The genes are TRBV10-3 and TRBJ2-2; 13 bases line up with TRBD2. From germline, CDR1 is ENHRY and CDR2 SYGVKD. This CDR3 comprises 19 residues. After removal of 8 bases from V and 1 base from J, the junction contained 13 bases not matched to a gene. The CDR3 bases are TGTGCCATCCCTAACGGGGGACTAGCGGGACCCCAGAACACCGGGGAGCTGTTTTTT. Protein product: CAIPNGGLAGPQNTGELFF.

This clone was seen just once. The chain combines TRBV15 with TRBJ2-1, with 12 bases identical to TRBD2. The CDR3 loop spans 16 amino acids. Germline CDR1 LNHNV, CDR2 YYDKDF (reference sequence). V lost 4 bases, J lost 5 bases, and 6 bases stayed unmatched. CDR3 in amino acids: CATSNPLAGGNNEQFF. As DNA, the CDR3 is TGTGCCACCAGCAACCCCCTAGCGGGGGGGAACAATGAGCAGTTCTTC. Complete variable domain (other parts from reference TRBV15 and TRBJ2-1): DAMVIQNPRYQVTQFGKPVTLSCSQTLNHNVMYWYQQKSSQAPKLLFHYYDKDFNNEADTPDNFQSRRPNTSFCFLDIRSPGLGDTAMYLCATSNPLAGGNNEQFFGPGTRLTVL.

The chain employs TRBV19 and TRBJ1-6, with D perhaps matching TRBD1 (5 bases). The CDR3 spans 14 residues. Germline-derived CDR1 and CDR2 are LNHDA and SQIVND (reference sequence). V lost 3 bases and J lost 7, with 10 bases in between. The CDR3, as DNA: TGTGCCAGTAGTATCAGGGACCCCAATTCACCCCTCCACTTT. This translates into CASSIRDPNSPLHF.

The chain uses TRBV20-1 and TRBJ2-5, with 12 bases lining up with TRBD2. Germline-derived CDR1 and CDR2 are DFQATT and SNEGSKA (reference sequence). Losses at the gene ends were 3 bases for V and 5 bases for J; bases not matched to a gene: 7. The CDR3 runs 15 residues. CDR3 in amino acids: CSASRTSGNGETQYF. CDR3 coding DNA: TGCAGTGCTAGTAGGACTAGCGGGAATGGGGAGACCCAGTACTTC.